This T cell receptor (beta chain) was captured by sequencing in a study of siplizumab effects on memory and regulatory T cells (dated by TCRdb to about 2019). For the study in its entirety: The study looked at the effect of siplizumab, an anti-CD2 antibody, on alloreactive T-cell subsets in allogeneic mixed lymphocyte reactions made from human PBMCs. Results and caveats for the whole study, not just this receptor: Roughly 75-95% of proliferating CD4+ or CD8+ clones could not be assigned a naive or memory phenotype. Because sequences below about 10^-5 frequency were poorly captured, only a minor fraction of alloreactive clones could be mapped to unstimulated subsets. Whether proliferating Tregs from siplizumab cultures actually had suppressive function was not functionally confirmed. The cumulative frequency of alloreactive sequences traceable to unstimulated CD4+ memory T cells was significantly reduced by siplizumab. Unstimulated naive T cells appeared more diverse than memory T cells, and naive cells seemed to contribute substantially to the alloresponse. Of the alloreactive CD4+ clones that could be mapped, the Treg-derived share averaged 68.8% with siplizumab compared with approximately 25% in control reactions.

On this clone itself: What antigen it recognizes has not been identified. Base qualities are not provided; no much larger clone lies one nucleotide away.

Receptors were amplified or captured by the immunoSEQ multiplex PCR assay. Each sample had 85,000 to 100,000 TCR templates assayed by the deep sequencing platform. Genomic DNA extracted from sorted T cells was used for TCRbeta CDR3 sequencing. Per the authors' processing: The R programming language was used for clonal analysis of the TCRbeta CDR3 data. Unstimulated samples were compared with post-reaction CFSE-low samples to define alloreactive CD4+ and CD8+ clones. Alloreactive CD4+ clones were assigned to regulatory or non-regulatory origin by matching sequences to sorted unstimulated Treg and non-Treg repertoires. The table was pulled from immuneACCESS by TCRdb, which kept in-frame rearrangements only. Such tables lose some clones; where checked, under half of the loss comes from unresolved V genes, and the rest has no known cause. From that table come the V and J calls and clone size; the DNA was used to work out D and trimming. Recorded for this sample are approximately 50,000 clones; approximately 93% of them occurred a single time. Of the sample, 15% to 20% is held by the ten largest clones.

CDR1 SGHVS and CDR2 FNYEAQ were looked up in the germline V gene. V is trimmed back by 6 bases and J by 5 bases, and the junction contains 6 bases that no gene match accounts for. The CDR3 spans 13 residues, from the cysteine through the phenylalanine. This entry keeps only the CDR3 DNA: 39 bases, framed from base 1. Sorted unstimulated T cells and proliferating T cells recovered from mixed lymphocyte reactions underwent TCRbeta CDR3 sequencing. Fresh whole blood from approximately ten HLA-typed healthy donors was used to isolate PBMCs. This sequence uses TRBV7-6 and TRBJ2-7, with 8 junctional bases fitting TRBD1. The source material was CD8+ T cells sorted from blood. The source is a human donor in good health. The CDR3 has the sequence CASRPGGDHEQYF. The DNA sequence follows: TGTGCCAGCAGGCCAGGGGGCGACCACGAGCAGTACTTC. The CDR3, completed at both ends by the reference TRBV7-6 and TRBJ2-7 genes, gives the full variable domain GAGVSQSPRYKVTKRGQDVALRCDPISGHVSLYWYRQALGQGPEFLTYFNYEAQQDKSGLPNDRFSAERPEGSISTLTIQRTEQRDSAMYRCASRPGGDHEQYFGPGTRLTVT.